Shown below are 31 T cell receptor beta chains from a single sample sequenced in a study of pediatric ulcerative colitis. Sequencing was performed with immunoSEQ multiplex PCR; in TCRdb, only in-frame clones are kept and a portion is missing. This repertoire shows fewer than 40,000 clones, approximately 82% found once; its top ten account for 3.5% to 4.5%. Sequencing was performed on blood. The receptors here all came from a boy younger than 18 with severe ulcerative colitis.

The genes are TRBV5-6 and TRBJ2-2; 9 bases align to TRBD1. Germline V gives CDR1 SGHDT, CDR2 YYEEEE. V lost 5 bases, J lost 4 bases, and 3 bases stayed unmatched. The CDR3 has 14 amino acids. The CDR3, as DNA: TGTGCCAGCAGACAGGGGGCCGGCACCGGGGAGCTGTTTTTT. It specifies CASRQGAGTGELFF.

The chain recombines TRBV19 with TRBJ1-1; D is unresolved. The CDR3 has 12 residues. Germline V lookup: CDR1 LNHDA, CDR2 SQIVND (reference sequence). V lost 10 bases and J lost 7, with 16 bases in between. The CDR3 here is CATPDGRGEAFF. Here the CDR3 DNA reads TGTGCCACCCCGGACGGACGAGGTGAAGCTTTCTTT.

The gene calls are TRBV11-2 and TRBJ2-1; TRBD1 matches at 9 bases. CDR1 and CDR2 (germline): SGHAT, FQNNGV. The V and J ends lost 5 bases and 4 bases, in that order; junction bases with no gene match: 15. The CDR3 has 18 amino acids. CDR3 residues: CASSLAPHTGGVYNEQFF. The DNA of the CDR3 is TGTGCCAGCAGCCTTGCACCCCACACAGGGGGCGTATACAATGAGCAGTTCTTC. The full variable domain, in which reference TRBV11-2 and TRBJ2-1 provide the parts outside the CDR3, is EAGVAQSPRYKIIEKRQSVAFWCNPISGHATLYWYQQILGQGPKLLIQFQNNGVVDDSQLPKDRFSAERLKGVDSTLKIQPAKLEDSAVYLCASSLAPHTGGVYNEQFFGPGTRLTVL.

The CDR3 spells CASRQTGGGYEQYF. The DNA for the CDR3 is TGCGCCAGCAGGCAGACAGGGGGCGGCTACGAGCAGTACTTC. This chain connects TRBV5-1 to TRBJ2-7, with TRBD1 identical over 10 bases. Germline V gene data show CDR1 as SGHRS and CDR2 as YFSETQ. After removal of 5 bases from V and 3 bases from J, the junction contained 5 bases not matched to a gene. The CDR3 runs to 14 residues.

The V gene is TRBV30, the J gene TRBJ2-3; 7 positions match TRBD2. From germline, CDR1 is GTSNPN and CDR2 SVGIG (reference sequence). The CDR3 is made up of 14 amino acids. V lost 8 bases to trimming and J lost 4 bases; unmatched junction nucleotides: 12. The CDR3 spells CALGEWGGSDTQYF. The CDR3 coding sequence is TGTGCCCTGGGTGAATGGGGGGGTTCAGATACGCAGTATTTT.

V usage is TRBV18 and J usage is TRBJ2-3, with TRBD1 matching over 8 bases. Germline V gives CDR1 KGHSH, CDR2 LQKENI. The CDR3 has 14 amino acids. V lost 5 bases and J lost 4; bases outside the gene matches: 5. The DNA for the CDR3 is TGTGCCAGCTCAGGGACAGGACTCTCAGATACGCAGTATTTT. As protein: CASSGTGLSDTQYF.

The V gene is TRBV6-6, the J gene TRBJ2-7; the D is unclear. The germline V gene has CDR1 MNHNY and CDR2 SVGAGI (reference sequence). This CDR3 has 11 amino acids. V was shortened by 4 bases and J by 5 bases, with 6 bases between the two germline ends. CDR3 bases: TGTGCCAGCAGTTGGTTGGACGAGCAGTACTTC. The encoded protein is CASSWLDEQYF.

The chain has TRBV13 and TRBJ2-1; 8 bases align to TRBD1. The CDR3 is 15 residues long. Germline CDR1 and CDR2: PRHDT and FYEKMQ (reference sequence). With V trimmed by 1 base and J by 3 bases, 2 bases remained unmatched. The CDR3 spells CASSLVGQGYNEQFF. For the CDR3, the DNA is TGTGCCAGCAGCTTAGTTGGACAGGGCTACAATGAGCAGTTCTTC.

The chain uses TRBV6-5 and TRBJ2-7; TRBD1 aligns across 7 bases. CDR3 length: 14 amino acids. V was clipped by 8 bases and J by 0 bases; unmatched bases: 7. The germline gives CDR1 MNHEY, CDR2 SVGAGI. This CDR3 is CASATGTASYEQYF. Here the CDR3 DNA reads TGTGCCAGCGCAACCGGGACAGCCTCCTACGAGCAGTACTTC.

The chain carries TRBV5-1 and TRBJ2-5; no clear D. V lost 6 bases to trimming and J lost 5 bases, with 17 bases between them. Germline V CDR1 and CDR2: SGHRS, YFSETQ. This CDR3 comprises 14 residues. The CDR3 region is CASTIRGFGETQYF. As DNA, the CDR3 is TGCGCCAGCACCATCCGAGGTTTTGGGGAGACCCAGTACTTC.

CDR3 coding DNA: TGCGCCAGCAGCTTCCAAGGACGTGACACTGAAGCTTTCTTT. Translating gives CASSFQGRDTEAFF. The V gene is TRBV5-1, the J gene TRBJ1-1; D is unresolved. Germline CDR1 SGHRS, CDR2 YFSETQ. Trimming cost V 2 bases and J 3 bases, with 11 bases left between them. The CDR3 is 14 residues long.

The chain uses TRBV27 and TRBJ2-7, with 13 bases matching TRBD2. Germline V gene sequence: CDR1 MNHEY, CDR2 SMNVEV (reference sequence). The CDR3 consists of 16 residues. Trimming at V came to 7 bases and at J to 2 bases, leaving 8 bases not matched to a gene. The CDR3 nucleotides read TGTGCCAGCAACCCGGGACTAGCGGGGAGTACCTACGAGCAGTACTTC. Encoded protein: CASNPGLAGSTYEQYF.

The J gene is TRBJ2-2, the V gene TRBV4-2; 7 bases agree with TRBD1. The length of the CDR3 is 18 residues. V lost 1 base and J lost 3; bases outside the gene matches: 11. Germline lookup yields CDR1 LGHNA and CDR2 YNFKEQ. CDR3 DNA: TGTGCCAGCAGCCAAGGGGACAGTCGGAAAGGCGACACCGGGGAGCTGTTTTTT. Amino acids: CASSQGDSRKGDTGELFF.

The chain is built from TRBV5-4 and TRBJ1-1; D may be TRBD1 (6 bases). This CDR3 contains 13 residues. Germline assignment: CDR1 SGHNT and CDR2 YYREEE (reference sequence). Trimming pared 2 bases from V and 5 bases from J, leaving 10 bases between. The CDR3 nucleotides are TGTGCCAGCAGCTTAGGGGGAGTGACTGAAGCTTTCTTT. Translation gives CASSLGGVTEAFF.

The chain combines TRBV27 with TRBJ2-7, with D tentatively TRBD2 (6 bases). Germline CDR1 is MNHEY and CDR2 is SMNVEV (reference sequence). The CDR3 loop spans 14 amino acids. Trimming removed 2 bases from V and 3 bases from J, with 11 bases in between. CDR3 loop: CASSLRGGYYEQYF. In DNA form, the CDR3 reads TGTGCCAGCAGTTTAAGGGGAGGTTACTACGAGCAGTACTTC.

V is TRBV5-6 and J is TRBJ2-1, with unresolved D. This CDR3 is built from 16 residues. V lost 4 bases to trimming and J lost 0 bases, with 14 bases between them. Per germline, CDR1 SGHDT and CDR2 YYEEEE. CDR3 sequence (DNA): TGTGCCAGCAGCCCGCTTGTGTGGAGCTCCTACAATGAGCAGTTCTTC. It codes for CASSPLVWSSYNEQFF.

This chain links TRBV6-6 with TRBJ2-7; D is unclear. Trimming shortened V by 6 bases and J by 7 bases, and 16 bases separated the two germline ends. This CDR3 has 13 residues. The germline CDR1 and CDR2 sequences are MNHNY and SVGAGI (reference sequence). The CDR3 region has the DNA TGTGCCAGCAGCACCAGCCAGGTTGGGGAGCAGTACTTC. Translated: CASSTSQVGEQYF.

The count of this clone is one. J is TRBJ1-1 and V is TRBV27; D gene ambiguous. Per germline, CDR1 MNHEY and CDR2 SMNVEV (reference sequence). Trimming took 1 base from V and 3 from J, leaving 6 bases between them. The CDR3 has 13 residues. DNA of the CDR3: TGTGCCAGCAGTTTATGGCGAGACACTGAAGCTTTCTTT. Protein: CASSLWRDTEAFF.

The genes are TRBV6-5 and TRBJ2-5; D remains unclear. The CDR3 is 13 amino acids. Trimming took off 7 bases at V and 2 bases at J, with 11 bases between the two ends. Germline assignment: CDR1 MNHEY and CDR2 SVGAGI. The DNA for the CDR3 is TGTGCCAGCACCCGGGCAGGACAAGAGACCCAGTACTTC. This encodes CASTRAGQETQYF.

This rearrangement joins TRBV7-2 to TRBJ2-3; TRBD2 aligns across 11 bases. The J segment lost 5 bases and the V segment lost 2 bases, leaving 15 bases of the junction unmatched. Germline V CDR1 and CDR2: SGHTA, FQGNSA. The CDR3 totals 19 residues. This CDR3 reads CASSLLNRGLAEEGDTQYF. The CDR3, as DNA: TGTGCCAGCAGCTTACTCAATCGGGGACTAGCGGAGGAGGGAGATACGCAGTATTTT.

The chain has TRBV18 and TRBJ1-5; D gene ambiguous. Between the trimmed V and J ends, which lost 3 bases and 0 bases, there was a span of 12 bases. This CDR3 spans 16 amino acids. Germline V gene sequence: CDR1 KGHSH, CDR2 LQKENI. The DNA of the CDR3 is TGTGCCAGCTCACCTCTATCGACGGGTAGCAATCAGCCCCAGCATTTT. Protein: CASSPLSTGSNQPQHF.

This CDR3 reads CASSPRDHGNEKLFF. CDR3 DNA: TGTGCCAGCTCACCCCGGGACCATGGTAATGAAAAACTGTTTTTT. The rearrangement links TRBV18 to TRBJ1-4, with D possibly being TRBD1 (5 bases). V was trimmed by 3 bases and J by 4 bases, leaving 12 bases between them. CDR3 length equals 15 residues. The V gene's germline CDR1 is KGHSH and CDR2 LQKENI.

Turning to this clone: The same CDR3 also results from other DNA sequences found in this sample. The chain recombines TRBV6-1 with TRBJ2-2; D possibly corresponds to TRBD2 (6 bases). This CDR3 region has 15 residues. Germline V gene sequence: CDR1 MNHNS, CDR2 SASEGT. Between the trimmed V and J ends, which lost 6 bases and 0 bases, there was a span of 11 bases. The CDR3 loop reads CASRTGTANTGELFF. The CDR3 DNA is TGTGCCAGCAGGACCGGGACTGCGAACACCGGGGAGCTGTTTTTT.

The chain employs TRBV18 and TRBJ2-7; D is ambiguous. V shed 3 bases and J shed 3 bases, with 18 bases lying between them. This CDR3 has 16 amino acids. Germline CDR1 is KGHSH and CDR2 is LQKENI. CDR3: CASSPSTDASYYEQYF. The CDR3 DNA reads TGTGCCAGCTCACCCAGCACGGACGCGAGCTACTACGAGCAGTACTTC.

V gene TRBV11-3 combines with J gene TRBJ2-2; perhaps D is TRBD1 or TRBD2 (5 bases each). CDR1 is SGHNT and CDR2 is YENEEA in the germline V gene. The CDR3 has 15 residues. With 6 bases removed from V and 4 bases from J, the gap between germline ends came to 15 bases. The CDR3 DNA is TGTGCCAGCAGTACGGGGACCGCCGGCACCGGGGAGCTGTTTTTT. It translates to CASSTGTAGTGELFF.

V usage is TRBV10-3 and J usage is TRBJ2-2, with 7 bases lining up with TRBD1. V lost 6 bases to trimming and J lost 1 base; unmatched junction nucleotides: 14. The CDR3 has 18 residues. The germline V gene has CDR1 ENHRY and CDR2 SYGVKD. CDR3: CAISLRQGLTKNTGELFF. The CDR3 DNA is TGTGCCATCAGCCTTAGACAGGGCCTGACCAAGAACACCGGGGAGCTGTTTTTT.

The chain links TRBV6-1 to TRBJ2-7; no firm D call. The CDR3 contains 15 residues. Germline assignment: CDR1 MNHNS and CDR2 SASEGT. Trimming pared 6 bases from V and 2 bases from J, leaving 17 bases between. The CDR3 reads CASSPTNGETYEQYF. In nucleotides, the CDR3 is TGTGCCAGCAGCCCGACGAATGGCGAAACCTACGAGCAGTACTTC.

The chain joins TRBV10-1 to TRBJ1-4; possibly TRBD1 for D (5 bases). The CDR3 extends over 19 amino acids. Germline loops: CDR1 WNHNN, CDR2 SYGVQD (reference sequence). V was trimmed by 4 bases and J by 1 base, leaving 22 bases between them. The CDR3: CASSAHQGRSLETNEKLFF. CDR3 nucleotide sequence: TGCGCCAGCAGTGCACACCAGGGCCGTTCATTGGAAACTAATGAAAAACTGTTTTTT.

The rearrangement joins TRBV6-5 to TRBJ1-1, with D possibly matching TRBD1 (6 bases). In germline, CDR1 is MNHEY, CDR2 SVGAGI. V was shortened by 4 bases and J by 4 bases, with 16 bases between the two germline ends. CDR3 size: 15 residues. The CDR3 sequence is CASSSGARSGTEAFF. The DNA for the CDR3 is TGTGCCAGCAGTTCAGGGGCGCGGTCCGGCACTGAAGCTTTCTTT.

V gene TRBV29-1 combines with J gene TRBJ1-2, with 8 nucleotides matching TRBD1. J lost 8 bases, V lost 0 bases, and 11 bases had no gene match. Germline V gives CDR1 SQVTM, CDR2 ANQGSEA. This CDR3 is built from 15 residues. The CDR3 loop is CSVEEGTGLAGGYTF. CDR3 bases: TGCAGCGTTGAAGAAGGGACAGGATTGGCTGGGGGCTACACCTTC.

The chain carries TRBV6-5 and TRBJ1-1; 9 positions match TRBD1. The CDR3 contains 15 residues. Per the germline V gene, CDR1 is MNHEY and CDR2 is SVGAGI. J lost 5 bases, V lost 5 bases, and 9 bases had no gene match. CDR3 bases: TGTGCCAGCAGTCGCCAGGACAGGGGAGGTACTGAAGCTTTCTTT. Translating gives CASSRQDRGGTEAFF.